A selection of T cell receptor beta chains follows, all from one sample in a study of cytomegalovirus exposure and HLA in healthy donors. Profiled with immunoSEQ multiplex PCR; TCRdb holds only in-frame clones, not every one. The sample records approximately 93,000 clones, 82% being singletons. Sequencing input: PBMCs. The receptors originated from a man between 45 and 60 years old in good health and CMV-seronegative. The CDR3 runs from the conserved cysteine through the conserved F or W. Fields, in order: D gene, J gene, clone size, V gene, CDR3 protein, CDR3 DNA. A D gene is named only where the DNA matches it firmly. Some rows have no size entry. The others give once, few or many, or a class for an expanded clone.

NA	TRBJ1-1	NA	TRBV19	CASSMPAWQGMTEAFF	TGTGCCAGTAGTATGCCGGCGTGGCAGGGAATGACTGAAGCTTTCTTT
NA	TRBJ1-4	few	TRBV6-5	CASRRDSNEKLFF	TGTGCCAGCAGGAGGGACTCTAATGAAAAACTGTTTTTT
TRBD1	TRBJ2-5	NA	TRBV10-2	CASSESRTGQETQYF	TGCGCCAGCAGTGAGTCACGGACAGGGCAAGAGACCCAGTACTTC
TRBD1	TRBJ2-3	NA	TRBV7-3	CASSSGQGATDTQYF	TGTGCCAGCAGCTCGGGACAGGGGGCGACAGATACGCAGTATTTT
NA	TRBJ1-2	NA	TRBV27	CASSVGANYGYTF	TGTGCCAGCAGTGTCGGGGCTAACTATGGCTACACCTTC
NA	TRBJ2-1	NA	TRBV29-1	CSVLGANEQVF	TGCAGCGTATTGGGGGCGAATGAGCAGGTCTTC
NA	TRBJ2-5	NA	TRBV7-8	CASSPLPTRETQYF	TGTGCCAGCAGCCCGCTACCGACCAGGGAGACCCAGTACTTC
TRBD2	TRBJ2-7	NA	TRBV7-9	CASGAWEGYEQYF	TGTGCCAGTGGAGCCTGGGAGGGTTACGAGCAGTACTTC
TRBD2	TRBJ2-7	NA	TRBV28	CASTAGTSGRPVF	TGTGCCAGCACCGCCGGGACTAGCGGGAGGCCAGTCTTC
NA	TRBJ2-1	NA	TRBV19	CASSPPGQGFNKQFF	TGTGCCAGTAGTCCCCCCGGGCAGGGGTTCAATAAGCAGTTCTTC
NA	TRBJ2-2	few	TRBV7-9	CASSSFPGKETGELFF	TGTGCCAGCAGTTCCTTCCCGGGAAAGGAGACCGGGGAGCTGTTTTTT
TRBD1	TRBJ1-4	NA	TRBV28	CASSLSPGTGTEKLFF	TGTGCCAGCAGTTTGTCCCCCGGGACAGGTACTGAAAAACTGTTTTTT
TRBD2	TRBJ2-1	NA	TRBV14	CASSRRGTSTEQFF	TGTGCCAGCAGCCGTCGGGGGACTAGCACTGAGCAGTTCTTC
TRBD1	TRBJ1-1	NA	TRBV18	CASSDRGTEAFF	TGTGCCAGTTCGGACAGGGGGACTGAAGCTTTCTTT
NA	TRBJ2-7	NA	TRBV7-2	CASSSQAGALYEQYF	TGTGCCAGCAGCTCGCAGGCGGGGGCACTGTACGAGCAGTACTTC
NA	TRBJ2-5	NA	TRBV5-1	CASSFIGGEETQYF	TGCGCCAGCAGCTTTATAGGGGGGGAAGAGACCCAGTACTTC
TRBD1	TRBJ2-5	NA	TRBV28	CASSPWAGGMRETQYF	TGTGCCAGCAGCCCCTGGGCAGGGGGCATGAGAGAGACCCAGTACTTC
TRBD2	TRBJ2-7	once	TRBV9	CASSVSGGANYEQYF	TGTGCCAGCAGCGTCTCGGGGGGGGCGAACTACGAGCAGTACTTC
TRBD1	TRBJ2-2	NA	TRBV5-1	CASSPRPTGTAGELFF	TGCGCCAGCAGCCCCCGCCCGACAGGGACGGCCGGGGAGCTGTTTTTT
NA	TRBJ1-1	NA	TRBV9	CASSLRESGLGAFF	TGTGCCAGCAGCCTCCGGGAAAGCGGCCTGGGTGCTTTCTTT
TRBD1	TRBJ2-3	NA	TRBV5-6	CASSVGQYTDTQYF	TGTGCCAGCAGCGTGGGACAGTACACAGATACGCAGTATTTT
TRBD1	TRBJ1-4	NA	TRBV5-8	CASSMGQGGEKLFF	TGTGCCAGCAGCATGGGACAGGGAGGTGAAAAACTGTTTTTT
NA	TRBJ2-7	NA	TRBV12-2	CASPYEQYF	TGTGCAAGTCCCTACGAGCAGTACTTC
NA	TRBJ2-1	NA	TRBV28	CATKGVSSYNEQFF	TGTGCCACCAAAGGGGTGAGCTCCTACAATGAGCAGTTCTTC
NA	TRBJ1-2	NA	TRBV6-1	CASSEFPSPGYRGGYTF	TGTGCCAGCAGTGAATTCCCCTCCCCAGGATACAGAGGGGGCTACACCTTC
NA	TRBJ1-1	NA	TRBV29-1	CSVPRGQPNTEAFF	TGCAGCGTTCCGCGTGGACAGCCGAACACTGAAGCTTTCTTT
NA	TRBJ1-1	NA	TRBV7-9	CASSFLDRNTEAFF	TGTGCCAGCAGCTTCCTCGACAGAAACACTGAAGCTTTCTTT
TRBD2	TRBJ2-1	NA	TRBV19	CASSIEGSGPYNEQFF	TGTGCCAGTAGTATAGAGGGTAGCGGGCCATACAATGAGCAGTTCTTC
TRBD1	TRBJ1-1	NA	TRBV2	CASIGAGTGARTEAFF	TGTGCCAGCATCGGAGCAGGGACAGGGGCCCGCACTGAAGCTTTCTTT
TRBD1	TRBJ1-3	NA	TRBV6-6	CASSSRDRAVGNTIYF	TGTGCCAGCAGTTCCCGGGACAGGGCGGTTGGAAACACCATATATTTT
NA	TRBJ2-3	NA	TRBV7-2	CASSLGQQTSTDTQYF	TGTGCCAGCAGCTTAGGACAGCAGACTAGCACAGATACGCAGTATTTT
TRBD2	TRBJ2-5	NA	TRBV5-1	CASSSGTSGRARQETQYF	TGCGCCAGCAGCTCGGGGACTAGCGGGAGGGCCCGGCAAGAGACCCAGTACTTC
NA	TRBJ2-1	NA	TRBV6-6	CASSYGGGAGNEQFF	TGTGCCAGCAGTTACGGCGGGGGCGCCGGGAATGAGCAGTTCTTC
TRBD1	TRBJ2-7	NA	TRBV9	CASSSPGTGYEQYF	TGTGCCAGCAGCTCACCCGGGACAGGATACGAGCAGTACTTC
NA	TRBJ2-5	NA	TRBV2	CASSEDNKRAQYF	TGTGCCAGCAGTGAAGATAACAAGAGGGCCCAGTACTTC
NA	TRBJ1-5	NA	TRBV21-1	CASTTKDRPTKHAYSNQPQHF	TGTGCCAGCACCACCAAGGACAGGCCCACCAAGCACGCATATAGCAATCAGCCCCAGCATTTT
NA	TRBJ1-1	NA	TRBV7-9	CASTLGGVTEAFF	TGTGCCAGCACCCTCGGGGGGGTAACTGAAGCTTTCTTT
NA	TRBJ1-1	once	TRBV9	CASSASGVRNTEAFF	TGTGCCAGCAGCGCCTCCGGGGTGCGGAACACTGAAGCTTTCTTT
NA	TRBJ2-7	NA	TRBV6-1	CATQTGGEQYF	TGTGCCACACAGACAGGCGGCGAGCAGTACTTC
NA	TRBJ2-1	NA	TRBV28	CASSFTGVSYNEQFF	TGTGCCAGCAGTTTTACCGGGGTCTCCTACAATGAGCAGTTCTTC
TRBD1	TRBJ2-7	once	TRBV30	CAWSGTGGYEQYF	TGTGCCTGGAGCGGGACAGGGGGCTATGAGCAGTACTTC
TRBD1	TRBJ2-2	NA	TRBV27	CASSPWTGTVGGELFF	TGTGCCAGCAGTCCGTGGACAGGGACGGTGGGAGGGGAGCTGTTTTTT
NA	TRBJ1-1	NA	TRBV29-1	CSVGLGVTTFEAFF	TGCAGCGTTGGGCTAGGGGTTACAACTTTTGAAGCTTTCTTT
TRBD1	TRBJ1-2	NA	TRBV29-1	CSVGSKLRDSSRYTF	TGCAGCGTTGGATCAAAGCTTAGGGACAGCTCTCGCTACACCTTC
NA	TRBJ1-1	NA	TRBV7-9	CASSLFWGGRTEAFF	TGTGCCAGCAGCTTATTTTGGGGGGGGCGAACTGAAGCTTTCTTT
NA	TRBJ1-1	NA	TRBV28	CASRTQGGGNTEAFF	TGTGCCAGCAGGACTCAGGGCGGAGGGAACACTGAAGCCTTCTTT
TRBD2	TRBJ2-3	medium-sized	TRBV9	CASSVPHAGGPSDTQYF	TGTGCCAGCAGCGTACCCCATGCGGGAGGGCCTTCAGATACGCAGTATTTT
TRBD2	TRBJ2-1	NA	TRBV12-5	CASARSGRGPQFF	TGTGCTAGTGCTCGCAGCGGGAGGGGTCCCCAGTTCTTC
NA	TRBJ2-7	NA	TRBV7-8	CASSFGDSSYEQYF	TGTGCCAGCAGCTTTGGGGACTCATCCTACGAGCAGTACTTC
TRBD1	TRBJ1-5	few	TRBV7-3	CASSRGTGQPQHF	TGTGCCAGCAGCCGGGGGACAGGGCAGCCCCAGCATTTT
NA	TRBJ1-1	NA	TRBV5-1	CASSLGAGSVLNTEAFF	TGCGCCAGCAGCTTGGGGGCAGGGTCAGTCTTGAACACTGAAGCTTTCTTT
NA	TRBJ1-2	NA	TRBV7-2	CASSPDSNYGYTF	TGTGCCAGCAGCCCGGACAGTAACTATGGCTACACCTTC
TRBD2	TRBJ2-1	NA	TRBV9	CASSVGGKKAGGPGNEQFF	TGTGCCAGCAGCGTAGGGGGAAAGAAAGCGGGAGGGCCGGGGAATGAGCAGTTCTTC